The subject of this entry is one T cell receptor beta chain. The data were taken from a study of blood T cell repertoires in COVID-19. On the study more broadly: Donors in the United States, Italy and Spain gave samples during acute or convalescent COVID-19. T cells, B-cell-depleted T cells, or PBMCs provided the cDNA or gDNA that served as material.

Per the original methods: Estimation of nucleated cell counts was performed using reference gene primer amplification. The assay was immunoSEQ multiplex PCR, and TCRdb's table has in-frame clones only and misses some. V, J and clone size were drawn from that table, and D and trimming were deduced from the DNA. Among about 200,000 clones listed, around 84% were seen once. This receptor was identified in a man between 60 and 75 years old with acute or convalescent COVID-19. Material for sequencing was peripheral blood.

For the CDR3, the DNA is TGTGCCAGCACAGGGGTTGAGTTGGGCACTGAAGCTTTCTTT. It translates to CASTGVELGTEAFF. The chain recombines TRBV2 with TRBJ1-1; a weak D match, TRBD1 (6 bases). The V gene lost 7 bases and the J gene lost 4 bases, with 16 bases spanning the gap. CDR3 length equals 14 residues. CDR1 and CDR2 (germline): SNHLY, FYNNEI.